This is a list of T cell receptor beta chains from one sample in a study of shared clonotypes between healthy human individuals. TCRdb's table, derived via immunoSEQ multiplex PCR, lists solely in-frame clones and lacks some. This table has 800,000 or so clones, about 96% appearing once. The sequenced sample was naive CD8+ T cells sorted from blood. All receptors come from a man aged 25-40 years in good health. The CDR3 runs from the conserved cysteine through the conserved F or W. The D gene is left open where the match is weak. A clone size is listed for some rows: how often the clone was seen (once, few, many), or a class if it is expanded.

>TRBD2|TRBJ2-7|-|TRBV5-1
CASSLGGLAGTSYEQYF
TGCGCCAGCAGCTTGGGAGGACTAGCGGGAACTTCCTACGAGCAGTACTTC
>TRBD1|TRBJ1-2|-|TRBV27
CASSSIGSTGVYGYTF
TGTGCCAGCAGTTCAATCGGATCGACAGGGGTATATGGCTACACCTTC
>TRBD1|TRBJ2-3|once|TRBV11-2
CASSTGARQGWTDTQYF
TGTGCCAGCAGCACCGGAGCCCGACAGGGCTGGACAGATACGCAGTATTTT
>-|TRBJ1-4|-|TRBV7-9
CASGHGRGAEKLFF
TGTGCCAGCGGCCACGGGCGGGGGGCTGAAAAACTGTTTTTT
>-|TRBJ1-3|-|TRBV7-8
CASSSGRGSGNTIYF
TGTGCCAGCAGCTCCGGGAGGGGTTCTGGAAACACCATATATTTT
>TRBD1|TRBJ1-1|-|TRBV28
CASSKLGTANTEAFF
TGTGCCAGCAGCAAGTTGGGGACAGCGAACACTGAAGCTTTCTTT
>TRBD2|TRBJ2-7|-|TRBV4-3
CASSQDSGTSAPYEQYF
TGCGCCAGCAGCCAAGATAGTGGGACTAGCGCCCCCTACGAGCAGTACTTC
>TRBD1|TRBJ2-7|-|TRBV27
CASSSGTGGPYEQYF
TGTGCCAGCAGTTCAGGGACAGGGGGTCCCTACGAGCAGTACTTC
>-|TRBJ1-5|-|TRBV6-5
CASSIGSGQPQHF
TGTGCCAGCAGTATCGGGTCAGGACAGCCCCAGCATTTT
>TRBD2|TRBJ2-1|-|TRBV4-2
CASSPGVAGEEGDYNEQFF
TGTGCCAGCAGCCCTGGGGTAGCGGGAGAAGAGGGGGATTACAATGAGCAGTTCTTC
>-|TRBJ2-7|-|TRBV27
CASRTGVDYEQYF
TGTGCCAGCAGAACGGGAGTTGACTACGAGCAGTACTTC
>-|TRBJ2-3|-|TRBV27
CASSFEGSGTDTQYF
TGTGCCAGCAGTTTTGAGGGTAGCGGCACAGATACGCAGTATTTT
>TRBD2|TRBJ2-1|-|TRBV29-1
CSGSGTGLSSGRTYNEQFF
TGCAGCGGTTCCGGGACAGGGCTCTCTAGCGGGAGGACCTACAATGAGCAGTTCTTC
>TRBD2|TRBJ2-1|-|TRBV7-9
CATPLLLAVNNEQFF
TGTGCCACTCCCCTTCTACTAGCGGTTAACAATGAGCAGTTCTTC
>-|TRBJ2-7|-|TRBV7-8
CASSLQGRTYEQYF
TGTGCCAGCAGCTTACAGGGGAGGACCTACGAGCAGTACTTC
>TRBD1|TRBJ2-7|-|TRBV29-1
CSVTGDSSPRYEQYF
TGCAGCGTAACAGGGGATTCAAGTCCTCGGTACGAGCAGTACTTC
>-|TRBJ2-1|-|TRBV12-5
CASGPNSNEQFF
TGTGCTAGTGGTCCCAATTCGAATGAGCAGTTCTTC
>TRBD2|TRBJ2-1|-|TRBV9
CASSSGTSGLDEQFF
TGTGCCAGCAGCTCGGGGACTAGTGGGCTCGATGAGCAGTTCTTC
>-|TRBJ2-1|-|TRBV7-9
CASSLEGRYNEQFF
TGTGCCAGCAGCCTGGAGGGACGATACAATGAGCAGTTCTTC
>-|TRBJ2-1|-|TRBV7-8
CASSLAPSGMSSYNEQFF
TGTGCCAGCAGCTTAGCGCCCTCGGGGATGAGCTCCTACAATGAGCAGTTCTTC
>-|TRBJ2-7|few|TRBV10-3
CAISYARVDEQYF
TGTGCCATCAGTTACGCCAGGGTCGACGAGCAGTACTTC
>-|TRBJ2-7|-|TRBV5-1
CASSLVDPSYEQYF
TGCGCCAGCAGCTTGGTGGACCCCTCCTACGAGCAGTACTTC
>-|TRBJ1-5|-|TRBV5-8
CASSPRYGNQPQHF
TGTGCCAGCAGCCCCAGGTACGGCAATCAGCCCCAGCATTTT
>-|TRBJ2-3|-|TRBV5-4
CASSGLDLATDTQYF
TGTGCCAGCAGCGGATTGGACCTCGCCACAGATACGCAGTATTTT
>-|TRBJ2-2|-|TRBV10-1
CASSPGLYTGELFF
TGCGCCAGCAGTCCCGGACTCTACACCGGGGAGCTGTTTTTT
>-|TRBJ2-1|once|TRBV5-8
CASSLEISSYNEQFF
TGTGCCAGCAGCTTGGAAATTAGCTCCTACAATGAGCAGTTCTTC
>-|TRBJ2-7|-|TRBV7-3
CASSLSPEYEQYF
TGTGCCAGCAGCTTAAGTCCGGAATACGAGCAGTACTTC
>TRBD2|TRBJ2-7|-|TRBV28
CASSTPSGRNSYEQYF
TGTGCCAGCAGTACCCCTAGCGGGAGGAACTCCTACGAGCAGTACTTC
>-|TRBJ1-2|-|TRBV7-9
CASSPPSTGSYGYTF
TGTGCCAGCAGCCCACCCTCTACAGGGAGCTATGGCTACACCTTC
>TRBD2|TRBJ2-1|-|TRBV5-3
CARSFRDGGNEQFF
TGTGCCAGAAGCTTCCGGGACGGGGGGAATGAGCAGTTCTTC
>-|TRBJ2-5|-|TRBV7-7
CASSLGPAVGSLKTQYF
TGTGCTAGCAGCTTAGGCCCCGCAGTAGGTTCGTTGAAGACCCAGTACTTC
>TRBD1|TRBJ2-7|-|TRBV7-9
CASSHTGGSYEQYF
TGTGCCAGCAGCCATACAGGGGGTTCCTACGAGCAGTACTTC
>TRBD1|TRBJ1-5|-|TRBV9
CASSPTGYSNQPQHF
TGTGCCAGCAGCCCGACAGGGTATAGCAATCAGCCCCAGCATTTT
>-|TRBJ1-5|-|TRBV27
CASSPDGRRPGPQHF
TGTGCCAGCAGTCCGGACGGTAGAAGGCCCGGGCCCCAGCATTTT
>-|TRBJ2-5|-|TRBV29-1
CSVRQQETQYF
TGCAGCGTTCGACAGCAAGAGACCCAGTACTTC
>-|TRBJ1-2|-|TRBV5-4
CASSTGGNYGYTF
TGTGCCAGCAGCACGGGGGGGAACTATGGCTACACCTTC
>-|TRBJ1-2|once|TRBV7-9
CASSLAQPVGTFYGYTF
TGTGCCAGCAGCTTAGCACAACCCGTAGGCACCTTCTATGGCTACACCTTC
>-|TRBJ1-2|-|TRBV28
CASSFNANYGYTF
TGTGCCAGCAGTTTTAATGCTAACTATGGCTACACCTTC
>-|TRBJ2-7|-|TRBV29-1
CSALRMGSYEQYF
TGCAGCGCGTTAAGGATGGGCTCCTACGAGCAGTACTTC
>-|TRBJ2-1|-|TRBV9
CASSPGSEQFF
TGTGCCAGCAGCCCGGGGTCCGAGCAGTTCTTC
>-|TRBJ2-3|-|TRBV4-1
CASSQPPALTDTQYF
TGCGCCAGCAGCCAACCACCCGCCCTGACAGATACGCAGTATTTT
>-|TRBJ2-1|-|TRBV7-2
CASSFDYYNEQFF
TGTGCCAGCAGCTTCGACTATTACAATGAGCAGTTCTTC
>TRBD1|TRBJ2-2|few|TRBV25-1
CASSGQGALWIGELFF
TGTGCCAGCAGTGGACAGGGGGCCCTCTGGATCGGGGAGCTGTTTTTT
>TRBD1|TRBJ2-7|-|TRBV7-6
CASSSTGTGVGYEQYF
TGTGCCAGCAGTTCGACCGGGACAGGGGTTGGGTACGAGCAGTACTTC
>-|TRBJ2-6|-|TRBV30
CAWSRSSGANVLTF
TGTGCCTGGTCACGTAGCTCTGGGGCCAACGTCCTGACTTTC
>-|TRBJ2-7|-|TRBV16
CASSHSLYEQYF
TGTGCCAGCAGCCATTCCCTCTACGAGCAGTACTTC
>-|TRBJ1-1|-|TRBV6-4
CASSDEEHKAFF
TGTGCCAGCAGTGACGAGGAGCACAAAGCTTTCTTT
>TRBD2|TRBJ2-3|-|TRBV11-2
CASTNSGRGDTQYF
TGTGCCAGCACAAACAGCGGGAGAGGAGATACGCAGTATTTT
>-|TRBJ1-2|-|TRBV27
CASSLDGRDGYTF
TGTGCCAGCAGTTTAGACGGCCGAGATGGCTACACCTTC
>-|TRBJ2-7|-|TRBV10-2
CASLSGEQYF
TGCGCCAGCCTGAGTGGGGAGCAGTACTTC
>-|TRBJ1-1|-|TRBV13
CASTSAGENTEAFF
TGTGCCAGCACCTCGGCCGGAGAGAACACTGAAGCTTTCTTT